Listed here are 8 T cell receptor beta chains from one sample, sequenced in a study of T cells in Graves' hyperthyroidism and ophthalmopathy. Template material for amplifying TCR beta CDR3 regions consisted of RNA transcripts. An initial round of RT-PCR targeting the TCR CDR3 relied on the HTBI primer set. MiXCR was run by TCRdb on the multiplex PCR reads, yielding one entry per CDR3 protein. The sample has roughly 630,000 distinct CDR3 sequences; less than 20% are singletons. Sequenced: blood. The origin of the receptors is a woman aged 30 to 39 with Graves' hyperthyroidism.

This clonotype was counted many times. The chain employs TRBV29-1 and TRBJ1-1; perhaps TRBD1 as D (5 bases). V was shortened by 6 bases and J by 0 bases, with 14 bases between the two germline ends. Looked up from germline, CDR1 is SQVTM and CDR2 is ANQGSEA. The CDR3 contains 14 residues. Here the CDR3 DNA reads TGCAGCGTACTTCCCACAGGTTTGAACACTGAAGCTTTCTTT. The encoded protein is CSVLPTGLNTEAFF.

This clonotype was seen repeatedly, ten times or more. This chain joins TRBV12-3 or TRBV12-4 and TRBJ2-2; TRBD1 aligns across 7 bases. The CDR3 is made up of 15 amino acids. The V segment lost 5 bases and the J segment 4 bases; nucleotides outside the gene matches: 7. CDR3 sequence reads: CASSPRQGATGELFF. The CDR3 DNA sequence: TGTGCCAGCAGTCCACGACAGGGAGCCACCGGGGAGCTGTTTTTT.

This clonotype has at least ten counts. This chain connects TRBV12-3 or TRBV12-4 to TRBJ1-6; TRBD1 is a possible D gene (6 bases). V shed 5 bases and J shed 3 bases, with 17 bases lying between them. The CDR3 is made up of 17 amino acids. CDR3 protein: CASSATFRGNYNSPLHF. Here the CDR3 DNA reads TGTGCCAGCAGTGCTACCTTCAGGGGAAACTATAATTCACCCCTCCACTTT.

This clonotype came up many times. The CDR3 here is CASSDGTNTGQYF. As DNA, the CDR3 is TGTGCCAGCAGCGATGGGACCAATACCGGGCAGTACTTC. This chain connects TRBV6-1 to TRBJ2-7; either TRBD1 or TRBD2 may supply D (5 bases each). Trimming removed 6 bases at V and 9 bases at J, with 18 bases between. CDR1 is MNHNS and CDR2 is SASEGT in the germline V gene. The CDR3 covers 13 residues.

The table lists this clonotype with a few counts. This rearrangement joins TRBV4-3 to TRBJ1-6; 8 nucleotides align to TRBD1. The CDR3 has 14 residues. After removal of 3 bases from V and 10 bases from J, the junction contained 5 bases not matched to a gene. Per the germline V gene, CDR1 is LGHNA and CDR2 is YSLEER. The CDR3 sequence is CASSQDRVYSPLHF. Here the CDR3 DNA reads TGCGCCAGCAGCCAGGACAGGGTGTACTCACCCCTCCACTTT.

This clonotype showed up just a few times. The CDR3 region is CASSQDLPGQRLFF. The CDR3 bases are TGCGCCAGCAGCCAAGATCTGCCGGGACAGAGGTTGTTCTTC. This chain joins TRBV4-1 and TRBJ2-1, with 7 bases aligning to TRBD1. From germline, CDR1 is MGHRA and CDR2 YSYEKL. This CDR3 spans 14 amino acids. V was pared by 0 bases and J by 15 bases, with 11 bases of the junction left unmatched.

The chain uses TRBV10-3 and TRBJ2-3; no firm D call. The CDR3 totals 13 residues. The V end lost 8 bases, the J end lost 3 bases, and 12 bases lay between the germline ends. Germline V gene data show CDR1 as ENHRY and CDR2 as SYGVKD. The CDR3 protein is CAISLLGTDTQYF. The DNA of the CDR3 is TGTGCCATCTCTCTCCTTGGGACAGATACGCAGTATTTT.

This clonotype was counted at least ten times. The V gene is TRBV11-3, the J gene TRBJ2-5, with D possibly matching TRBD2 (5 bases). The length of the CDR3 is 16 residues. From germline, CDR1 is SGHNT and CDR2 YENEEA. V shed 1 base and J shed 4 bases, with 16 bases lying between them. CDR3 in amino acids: CASSLGGLLAGETQYF. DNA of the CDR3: TGTGCCAGCAGCTTAGGCGGTCTTCTAGCTGGAGAGACCCAGTACTTC.